This T cell receptor beta chain stems from a study of CD8 T cells in Susac syndrome. Looking at the study overall: Treatment status at blood draw for the Susac syndrome patients was therapy-naive, corticosteroids, or intravenous immunoglobulin alone.

With random hexamers, reverse transcription was performed on about 0.5 to 1 ug of RNA. MiXCR was run by TCRdb on the immunoSEQ multiplex PCR reads, yielding one entry per CDR3 protein. The repertoire consists of roughly 150,000 distinct CDR3 sequences, with around 93% occurring once and the leading ten covering under 0.2%. Trimming took 2 bases from V and 0 from J, leaving 14 bases between them. Germline V CDR1 and CDR2: MNHEY, SVGAGI. The CDR3 covers 16 residues. The clonotype originates from a human donor with Susac syndrome. V gene TRBV6-5 combines with J gene TRBJ2-7, with D possibly being TRBD2 (6 bases). Input material: CD8+ T cells from PBMCs. The CDR3 region has the DNA TGTGCCAGCAGTTACGTATCGGGAGACCTCTCCTACGAGCAGTACTTC. Protein sequence: CASSYVSGDLSYEQYF.